This entry is about one T cell receptor beta chain. The data belong to a study of cytomegalovirus exposure and HLA in healthy donors. PCR used 60 Vbeta primers and 13 Jbeta primers. Sequencing was performed with immunoSEQ multiplex PCR; in TCRdb, only in-frame clones are kept and a portion is missing. Its listing shows just over 150,000 clones. V gave up 5 bases and J gave up 2 bases, with 12 bases separating them. The germline CDR1 and CDR2 sequences are SGHTA and FQGNSA. The CDR3 has 14 residues. The J gene is TRBJ2-5, the V gene TRBV7-2; a possible D gene is TRBD1 (5 bases). The sequenced material came from PBMCs. This clonotype was sampled from an older woman in good health and CMV-seronegative. In DNA, the CDR3 is TGTGCCAGCAGCCTACTGACAGTTCAAGAGACCCAGTACTTC. This sequence encodes CASSLLTVQETQYF.